This TCR beta chain was captured in a study of technical replicates of blood from a handful of donors. Sequencing used immunoSEQ multiplex PCR; TCRdb keeps in-frame clones, though not all of them. The sample carries about 100,000 clones, just under 95% recorded once. Trimming took 5 bases from V and 8 from J; bases not matched to a gene: 7. From germline, CDR1 is MNHEY and CDR2 SMNVEV (reference sequence). The CDR3 extends over 14 amino acids. Material: T cells isolated from PBMCs. This receptor was identified in a human donor in good health. The chain combines TRBV27 with TRBJ2-1; 9 bases are shared with TRBD1. The CDR3 bases are TGTGCCAGCAGTCCGGGACAGGGCTCCGATGAGCAGTTCTTC. It translates to CASSPGQGSDEQFF.